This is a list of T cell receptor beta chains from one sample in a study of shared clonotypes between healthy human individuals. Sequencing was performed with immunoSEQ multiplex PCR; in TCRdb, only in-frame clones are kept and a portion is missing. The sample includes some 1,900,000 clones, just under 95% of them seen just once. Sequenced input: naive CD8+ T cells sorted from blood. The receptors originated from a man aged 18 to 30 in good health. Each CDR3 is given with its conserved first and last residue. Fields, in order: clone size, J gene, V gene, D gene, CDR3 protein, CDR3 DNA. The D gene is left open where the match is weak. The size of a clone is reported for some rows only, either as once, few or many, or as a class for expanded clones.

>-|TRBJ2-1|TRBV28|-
CASSFLDEQFF
TGTGCCAGCAGTTTTTTGGATGAGCAGTTCTTC
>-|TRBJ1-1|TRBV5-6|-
CASSLQGEGTEAFF
TGTGCCAGCAGCTTACAGGGAGAGGGGACTGAAGCTTTCTTT
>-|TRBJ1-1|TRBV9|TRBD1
CASSVGPWTGDTEAFF
TGTGCCAGCAGCGTAGGGCCTTGGACAGGGGACACTGAAGCTTTCTTT
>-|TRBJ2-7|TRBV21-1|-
CASSKPGQSYEQYF
TGTGCCAGCAGCAAGCCCGGACAAAGCTACGAGCAGTACTTC
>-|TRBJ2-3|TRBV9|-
CASSVGQGSTDTQYF
TGTGCCAGCAGCGTAGGGCAGGGGAGCACAGATACGCAGTATTTT
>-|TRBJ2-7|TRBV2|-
CASRGRGAYEQYF
TGTGCCAGCAGGGGCAGGGGGGCCTACGAGCAGTACTTC
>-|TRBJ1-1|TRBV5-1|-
CASSLGDTPLEAFF
TGCGCCAGCAGCTTGGGGGACACCCCTCTTGAAGCTTTCTTT
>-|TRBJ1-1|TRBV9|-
CASSVDSGGTEAFF
TGTGCCAGCAGCGTAGACTCTGGGGGCACTGAAGCTTTCTTT
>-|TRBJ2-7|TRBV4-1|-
CASSHPGGEQYF
TGCGCCAGCAGCCACCCAGGAGGGGAGCAGTACTTC
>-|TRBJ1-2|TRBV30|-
CAWKEGLGDNNYGYTF
TGTGCCTGGAAGGAGGGTCTGGGGGATAATAACTATGGCTACACCTTC
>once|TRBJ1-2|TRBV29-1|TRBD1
CSVEGDRTYGYTF
TGCAGCGTTGAGGGGGACAGGACCTATGGCTACACCTTC